The present T cell receptor (beta chain) was sequenced within a study of graft-versus-host responses after intestinal transplantation. Study-wide background: Every one of the recipients received anti-thymocyte globulin induction and afterwards took tacrolimus and steroids for roughly three years. General observations from the study: Maximum circulating GvH clone levels tracked with early post-transplant HvG decreases.

Notes on this clone: The antigen remains undetermined.

TCRdb keeps only in-frame clones here, not all; method: immunoSEQ multiplex PCR. The sample holds roughly 100,000 clones, 75% to 95% seen once. Trimming left V 2 bases short and J 6 bases short, with 11 bases between. This CDR3 comprises 14 residues. Germline V gene data show CDR1 as MNHEY and CDR2 as SVGAGI. Sequenced material: unstimulated CD4+ T cells sorted from spleen or lymph node cells, taken before transplant. This sequence originates from a human donor who was the organ donor for an intestinal transplant. V and J are TRBV6-5 and TRBJ2-1; the D is unclear. In DNA, the CDR3 is TGTGCCAGCAGTTACACCTCGGTCCTCAATGAGCAGTTCTTC. It translates to CASSYTSVLNEQFF.